This T cell receptor beta chain is drawn from a study of cytomegalovirus exposure and HLA in healthy donors (dated by TCRdb to the late 2010s). In the study overall: An earlier analysis of approximately 590 of the donors reported roughly 270 Gb of sequence data and some 120 million unique TCR beta sequences from around 200 million T cells. Donor age, sex, ethnicity and CMV serostatus were collected together with the repertoire data. A later genetic analysis used genome-wide SNP genotypes for about 65% of the 666 donors, treating that subset as a discovery cohort. The study combined high-throughput TCR immunosequencing, statistical association of individual TCRs with disease status, and machine learning to predict cytomegalovirus infection status. In an earlier analysis of roughly 600 of the donors, high-throughput TCR beta sequencing was used to judge whether each TCR beta V gene segment behaved as functional or pseudogenic. Every repertoire in the discovery cohort had been generated on one and the same sequencing platform. The number of donors typed differed by locus, with about 620-630 for A, B, C, DRB1 and DQB1, around 500 for DQA1, nearly 610 for DPA1, and around 450 for DPB1. Across 398 genotyped donors of the cohort, an average of about 240,000 unique TCR beta nucleotide sequences per donor were sequenced, and approximately 17% of those sequences were non-productive. A later analysis re-examined previously published TCR beta repertoires from just over 650 donors and added high-resolution HLA genotyping to investigate patterns of TCR occurrence. Among the roughly 380 genotyped donors, approximately 76% belonged to the genetic ancestry cluster associated with self-reported Caucasian donors. The aim of the study was to test whether cataloging public T cell receptors could identify signatures of past pathogen exposure. Several DR-DQ haplotypes were handled as single units for association and clustering because linkage in the cohort was strong. HLA typing covered class I and class II loci at four-digit resolution. The study used immunosequencing to profile the T cell repertoires of approximately 690 subjects and linked those repertoires to cytomegalovirus serostatus. Along with the roughly 670-subject first cohort, a separate validation cohort of over a hundred different subjects was used. In the later analysis, no new phenotypic data were used to find candidate immune exposures; instead, reliance was placed on TCR beta sequences and their occurrence across donors. Roughly 300 gigabases of sequencing data and about 92 million unique TCR sequences made up an early release that covered 500 to 650 HLA-typed donors.

Trimming removed 5 bases from V and 0 bases from J, leaving 5 bases between the germline ends. CDR1 SEHNR and CDR2 FQNEAQ are derived from the germline V gene (reference sequence). The CDR3, cysteine through phenylalanine, is 12 amino acids long. CDR3 DNA is the only sequence kept; it has 36 bases, read in frame from the first base. The cohort consisted of 650 to 700 healthy bone marrow donors. Cohort members were all nominally healthy when sampled, although unrecorded immune exposures were likely present. The donor tested CMV seropositive, placing the donor among the roughly 300 seropositive members of the cohort. A peripheral blood sample was collected from each donor, and TCR beta sequencing was performed on peripheral blood mononuclear cells. Genomic DNA extraction from the blood cell samples was performed with the Qiagen DNeasy Blood Extraction Kit. Study-level results and caveats: Because counts were too low, more than 15 rarely observed V segments, including chromosome 9 orphons, were left out of the earlier analysis of some 640 of the donors. Three of the identified cytomegalovirus-associated TCR beta chains were confirmed in vitro to be specific for cytomegalovirus antigens. An association between a missense DCLRE1C variant and V-gene and J-gene trimming of TCR beta chains was found in a later genetic analysis and replicated in an independent cohort. A later analysis found that most CMV-associated TCR beta chains appeared HLA-restricted, with HLA associations seemingly driven largely by CMV exposure. Immune exposure information for the cohort was limited to CMV serostatus. An earlier analysis of around 540 of the donors showed that most TCR beta V segments appeared in productive rearrangements either about 87% or about 30% of the time, which broadly matched IMGT annotations. A later analysis found that TCR association rates varied across HLA loci, with DRB1 alleles showing the most associated TCRs and HLA-C alleles the fewest. Across donors, most TCR sequences were observed very rarely, whereas some public TCRs were present in many individuals. In both the original and validation cohorts, the classifier was reported to diagnose cytomegalovirus status with high specificity and sensitivity. According to a later analysis, parvovirus B19, influenza, CMV and Epstein-Barr virus appeared linked to several top co-occurrence clusters. Strong co-occurrence of HLA alleles, especially DR and DQ, made assigning TCR associations to individual alleles difficult. The authors suggested that the approach could potentially be extended to other disease states and immunological phenotypes. Because HLA typing was missing for some donors at each locus, association tests included only the typed subset. A cluster of highly shared sequence variants was judged likely to be a technical artifact of the sequencing pipeline. Some IMGT-functional V segments, including TRBV6-2 and TRBV6-3, could not be distinguished by the 87-base-pair reads and were therefore excluded. Compared with the 666-donor mean, donors in an Asian-associated ancestry cluster had fewer N-insertions in productive TCRs, according to a later genetic analysis. Linkage disequilibrium might explain the correlated functional status among segregating V segments, but an unknown experimental factor could not be excluded. A later analysis found that HLA-associated TCR beta chains were more clonally expanded and had lower generation probabilities than equally common non-associated chains. A further reported finding was that TCR beta sequences accurately predicted the HLA-A and HLA-B alleles for most subjects in the first cohort. Specific HLA alleles were associated with 16,951 TCR beta sequences at a false discovery rate of 0.05 in a later analysis. The study listed 150 to 200 TCR beta chains as associated with cytomegalovirus. Only TCR beta chains were sequenced in this cohort, and the absence of alpha or paired-chain data limited detectable features. Sequencing depth was assumed to be roughly uniform across donors in the presence/absence analyses, though that assumption may not hold.

Comments on this clone: Its antigen has not been determined. No base quality values were provided; no much bigger clone lies one nucleotide off.

Libraries were prepared through the immunoSEQ multiplex PCR assay. For the multiplex PCR, a mixture combining 60 forward primers for TCR Vbeta segments and 13 reverse primers for TCR Jbeta segments was used. The CDR3 region of rearranged TCR beta genes was amplified from genomic DNA with a multiplex PCR assay. The amplified TCR beta libraries were sequenced on the Illumina HiSeq System as 87-base-pair reads. Turning to the authors' computational methods: A later analysis tallied 75 million to 95 million unique TCR beta chains across the approximately 670 repertoires, and some 12 million of those chains were shared by two or more donors. Raw reads were error-corrected and collapsed into unique sequences by a nearest-neighbor algorithm in which closely related sequences were merged to remove PCR and sequencing errors. V, D and J gene segments were assigned by aligning CDR3 sequences to IMGT reference sequences. For a sequence to be retained, a match of at least six nucleotides to both a V gene segment and a J gene segment was required. Rearrangements were classified as productive when the CDR3 lacked stop codons and remained in frame with V and J, and all other rearrangements were classified as non-productive. Following IMGT convention, CDR3 was defined as the stretch from the second conserved V-encoded cysteine up to the conserved J-encoded phenylalanine. The earlier analysis of 587 of the donors excluded any sequence lacking an unambiguous match to a single V gene segment. An earlier analysis of 500 to 700 of the donors classified V segments as functional when productive rearrangements were above 56.7% and as segregating when the standard deviation between donors was above 5%. A statistical classification framework was built to diagnose cytomegalovirus status from the catalog of TCR beta chain sequences. In a later analysis, V and J genes were assigned by comparing TCR nucleotide sequences against IMGT/GENE-DB human TR gene sequences. Using the TCRdist pipeline, a later analysis assigned CDR3 sequences along with most-parsimonious VDJ recombination scenarios. In a later analysis, each TCR beta chain was defined by its CDR3 amino acid sequence together with its V-gene family, and reads lacking a unique V-gene family were excluded. As a way to deal with suspected cross-contamination and a sequencing artifact, a later analysis dropped under 600 nucleotide sequences that were highly shared and had low generation probability. For each public chain, a later analysis derived a clonal expansion index from normalized ranks of inferred template counts within each repertoire. In a later analysis, generation probabilities were computed with a VDJ recombination model fitted to out-of-frame rearrangements, and the resulting probabilities were checked against IGoR. A later analysis scored TCR-TCR, TCR-HLA and TCR-CMV co-occurrence with hypergeometric tests, applying a repertoire-size bias correction to TCR pairs. False discovery rates were estimated in a later analysis by permuting HLA or CMV assignments 20 times. In a later analysis, co-occurring TCRs were grouped using DBSCAN, and TCRdist sequence similarity was added for clustering within HLA-allele-positive subsets. Repertoires with fewer than 30,000 or more than 120,000 public chains were left out of co-occurrence clustering, as were four to six repertoires with anomalous nucleotide sharing. TCRdb took over this immuneACCESS table, retaining in-frame rearrangements with V and J assigned. Such tables are incomplete; in checked studies, under half of the missing clones stem from an unresolved V gene, and the remainder is unexplained. V, J and clone size are those of that table, while D and trimming were read from the DNA. The sample includes 100,000 to 150,000 clones, with 77% observed a single time. The top ten hold around 13% of the sample.

The sequenced sample consisted of PBMCs. This clonotype originated in a woman aged 40 to 55 in good health and CMV-seropositive. The rearranged segments are TRBV7-9 and TRBJ2-7, with no confident D gene call. For the CDR3, the sequence is CASSRSSYEQYF. The sequenced DNA is TGTGCCAGCAGCCGGAGCTCCTACGAGCAGTACTTC.